This entry concerns a single T cell receptor beta chain. Its antigen remains unidentified. The time point here: blood 2 weeks post-SBRT. Treatment: 15 Gy SBRT to primary tumor, nephrectomy 4 weeks later. The tumor was a clear cell renal cell carcinoma. The CDR3 runs to 14 residues. CDR1 and CDR2 (germline): SNHLY, FYNNEI. Trimming at V came to 6 bases and at J to 2 bases, leaving 6 bases not matched to a gene. The sample is drawn from a study of radiation and T cells in renal cell carcinoma. The protocol was immunoSEQ multiplex PCR, while the TCRdb copy is restricted to in-frame clones and leaves out a portion. The table includes 100,000 to 150,000 clones, around 90% detected once. Study-wide results and limits: From baseline, blood top tumor clonotypes peaked at 2 weeks post-radiation. Pretreatment tumor biopsies were lacking, so baseline clonotypes are unknown.

The J gene is TRBJ2-7, the V gene TRBV2, with TRBD1 identical over 8 bases. The TCR comes from a woman aged 70-85 years with renal cell carcinoma. The sequenced sample was blood, obtained from a patient whose treatment included radiotherapy and nephrectomy. The CDR3 nucleotides read TGTGCCAGCAGGGTTCAGGGGGCCGCCTACGAGCAGTACTTC. Amino acids: CASRVQGAAYEQYF. The full variable domain, its missing parts supplied by reference TRBV2 and TRBJ2-7, is EPEVTQTPSHQVTQMGQEVILRCVPISNHLYFYWYRQILGQKVEFLVSFYNNEISEKSEIFDDQFSVERPDGSNFTLKIRSTKLEDSAMYFCASRVQGAAYEQYFGPGTRLTVT.